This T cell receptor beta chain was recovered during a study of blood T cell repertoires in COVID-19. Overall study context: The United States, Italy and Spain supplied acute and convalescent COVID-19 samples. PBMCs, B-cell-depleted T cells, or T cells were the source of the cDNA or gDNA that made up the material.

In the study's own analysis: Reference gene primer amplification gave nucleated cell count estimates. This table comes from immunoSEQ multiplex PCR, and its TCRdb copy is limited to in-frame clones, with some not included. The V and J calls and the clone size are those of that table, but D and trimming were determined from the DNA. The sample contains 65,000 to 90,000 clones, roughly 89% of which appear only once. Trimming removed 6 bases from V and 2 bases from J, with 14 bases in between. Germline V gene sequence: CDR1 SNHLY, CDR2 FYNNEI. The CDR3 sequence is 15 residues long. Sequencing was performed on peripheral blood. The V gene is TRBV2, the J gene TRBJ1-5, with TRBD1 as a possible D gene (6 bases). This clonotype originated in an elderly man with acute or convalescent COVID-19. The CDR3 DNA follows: TGTGCCAGCAGCGCGGGGGGGCTTGGCAATCAGCCCCAGCATTTT. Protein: CASSAGGLGNQPQHF.